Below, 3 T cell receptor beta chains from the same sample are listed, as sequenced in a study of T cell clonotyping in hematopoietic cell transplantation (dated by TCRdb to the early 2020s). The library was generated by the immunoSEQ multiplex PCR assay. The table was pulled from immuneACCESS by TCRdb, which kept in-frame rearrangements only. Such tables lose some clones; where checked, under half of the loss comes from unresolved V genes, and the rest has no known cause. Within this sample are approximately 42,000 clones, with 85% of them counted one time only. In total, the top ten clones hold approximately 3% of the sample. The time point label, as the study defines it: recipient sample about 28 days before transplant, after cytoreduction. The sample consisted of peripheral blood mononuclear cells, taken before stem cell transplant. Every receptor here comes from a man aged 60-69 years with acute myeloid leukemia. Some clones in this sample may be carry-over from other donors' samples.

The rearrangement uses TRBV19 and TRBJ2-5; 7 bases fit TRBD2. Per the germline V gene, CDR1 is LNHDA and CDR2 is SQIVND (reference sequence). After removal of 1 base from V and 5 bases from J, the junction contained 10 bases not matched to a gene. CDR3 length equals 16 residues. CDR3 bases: TGTGCCAGTAGTATAGGGCTAGCGGCTGACGGGGAGACCCAGTACTTC. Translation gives CASSIGLAADGETQYF.

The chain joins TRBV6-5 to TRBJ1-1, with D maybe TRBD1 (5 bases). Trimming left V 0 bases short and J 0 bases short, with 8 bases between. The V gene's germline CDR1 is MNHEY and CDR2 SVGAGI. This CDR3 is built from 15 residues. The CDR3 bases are TGTGCCAGCAGTTACTCTAGGGGTCTGAACACTGAAGCTTTCTTT. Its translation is CASSYSRGLNTEAFF.

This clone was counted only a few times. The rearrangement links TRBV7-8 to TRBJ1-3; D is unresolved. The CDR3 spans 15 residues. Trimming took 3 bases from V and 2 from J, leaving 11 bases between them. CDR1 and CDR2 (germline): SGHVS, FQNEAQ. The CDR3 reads CASSLRNRAGNTIYF. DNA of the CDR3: TGTGCCAGCAGCTTGCGGAATCGGGCTGGAAACACCATATATTTT.